The 21 T cell receptor beta chains reported below all come from one sample, sequenced in a study of OX40 agonist ivuxolimab in advanced cancers. Using immunoSEQ multiplex PCR, the repertoire was profiled, and TCRdb retains in-frame clones only, with some absent. The sample has just over 20,000 clones, more than 75% seen once; the top ten hold about 16%. Sequenced material: CD4+ or CD8+ T cells sorted from blood, taken in a trial of the OX40 agonist ivuxolimab. All receptors derive from an adult with an advanced solid tumor such as melanoma, head and neck, liver or kidney cancer.

CDR3 sequence (DNA): TGTGCCAGCAGCTTAGCACGGGAGAACACTGAAGCTTTCTTT. Amino acids: CASSLARENTEAFF. The V call is TRBV11-2, the J call TRBJ1-1; D gene unclear. This CDR3 spans 14 amino acids. Trimming left V 1 base short and J 1 base short, with 7 bases between. Germline V gene sequence: CDR1 SGHAT, CDR2 FQNNGV. The full variable domain, its missing parts supplied by reference TRBV11-2 and TRBJ1-1, is EAGVAQSPRYKIIEKRQSVAFWCNPISGHATLYWYQQILGQGPKLLIQFQNNGVVDDSQLPKDRFSAERLKGVDSTLKIQPAKLEDSAVYLCASSLARENTEAFFGQGTRLTVV.

Remarks on this clone: A junction boundary mismatches the germline segment, possibly from a read error. The chain joins TRBV20-1 to TRBJ1-2; TRBD1 agrees at 9 bases. CDR3 length: 10 amino acids. Germline-derived CDR1 and CDR2 are DFQATT and SNEGSKA (reference sequence). The CDR3 is CSATGGLGAF. In DNA form, the CDR3 reads TGCAGTGCGACAGGGGGACTAGGCGCCTTC.

This chain uses TRBV6-4 with TRBJ1-1, with 7 nucleotides matching TRBD1. Germline CDR1 MRHNA, CDR2 SNTAGT. The CDR3 contains 15 residues. With 4 bases clipped from V and 1 base from J, the junction kept 6 bases outside the gene matches. CDR3 in amino acids: CASSATGDKNTEAFF. The CDR3 nucleotides are TGTGCCAGCAGTGCCACAGGGGATAAGAACACTGAAGCTTTCTTT.

This chain links TRBV7-6 with TRBJ1-6, with a possible D match to TRBD1 (5 bases). There are 15 residues in the CDR3. V lost 3 bases, J lost 10 bases, and 16 bases lay in between. Germline V gene data show CDR1 as SGHVS and CDR2 as FNYEAQ. The CDR3 is CASSFGAPPGSPLHF. The CDR3 DNA reads TGTGCCAGCAGCTTCGGGGCCCCCCCAGGGTCACCCCTCCACTTT.

CDR3: CASSLDSNNEQFF. For the CDR3, the DNA is TGTGCCAGCAGCTTAGACAGTAACAATGAGCAGTTCTTC. The chain employs TRBV7-9 and TRBJ2-1, with unresolved D. Germline CDR1 is SEHNR and CDR2 is FQNEAQ (reference sequence). The CDR3 totals 13 residues. Trimming took off 1 base at V and 5 bases at J, with 6 bases between the two ends. Drawing the rest from reference TRBV7-9 and TRBJ2-1, the complete variable domain is DTGVSQNPRHKITKRGQNVTFRCDPISEHNRLYWYRQTLGQGPEFLTYFQNEAQLEKSRLLSDRFSAERPKGSFSTLEIQRTEQGDSAMYLCASSLDSNNEQFFGPGTRLTVL.

The rearrangement uses TRBV10-3 and TRBJ2-5; 7 nucleotides agree with TRBD2. After removal of 7 bases from V and 3 bases from J, the junction contained 8 bases not matched to a gene. CDR1 and CDR2 (germline): ENHRY, SYGVKD. The CDR3 runs to 14 residues. The CDR3 loop reads CAITPGGGEETQYF. CDR3 DNA: TGTGCCATCACTCCGGGGGGAGGCGAAGAGACCCAGTACTTC.

The chain links TRBV29-1 to TRBJ1-1; D perhaps matches TRBD1 (6 bases). The CDR3 is 12 amino acids. Germline assignment: CDR1 SQVTM and CDR2 ANQGSEA. The V gene lost 5 bases and the J gene lost 12 bases, with 19 bases spanning the gap. CDR3 DNA sequence: TGCAGCGTTCTACAGGGAGAGGGTGTGTCTTTCTTT. Translated: CSVLQGEGVSFF.

The chain employs TRBV30 and TRBJ2-7, with TRBD2 matching over 9 bases. Germline CDR1 is GTSNPN and CDR2 is SVGIG (reference sequence). The trim removed 4 bases at V and 5 bases at J, leaving 15 bases unmatched. The CDR3 totals 16 residues. The CDR3 here is CAWTTAGTSLFHEQYF. DNA of the CDR3: TGTGCCTGGACGACAGCTGGGACTAGCCTTTTCCACGAGCAGTACTTC. Combining the CDR3 with reference TRBV30 and TRBJ2-7 gives the whole variable domain SQTIHQWPATLVQPVGSPLSLECTVEGTSNPNLYWYRQAAGRGLQLLFYSVGIGQISSEVPQNLSASRPQDRQFILSSKKLLLSDSGFYLCAWTTAGTSLFHEQYFGPGTRLTVT.

The chain couples TRBV28 to TRBJ1-3; D not resolved. Germline CDR1 MDHEN, CDR2 SYDVKM. Trimming stripped 3 bases from V and 4 bases from J, with 4 bases between. The CDR3 is made up of 12 amino acids. CDR3 sequence reads: CASSFIGNTIYF. CDR3 coding DNA: TGTGCCAGCAGTTTCATAGGAAACACCATATATTTT. Supplemented by reference TRBV28 and TRBJ1-3, the full variable domain reads DVKVTQSSRYLVKRTGEKVFLECVQDMDHENMFWYRQDPGLGLRLIYFSYDVKMKEKGDIPEGYSVSREKKERFSLILESASTNQTSMYLCASSFIGNTIYFGEGSWLTVV.

V usage is TRBV6-5 and J usage is TRBJ2-2; 11 positions agree with TRBD2. The V gene's germline CDR1 is MNHEY and CDR2 SVGAGI. The CDR3 contains 15 residues. Trimming cost V 5 bases and J 7 bases; bases outside gene matches: 6. The CDR3 sequence: CASSLAGGWDGELFF. The CDR3 DNA sequence: TGTGCCAGCAGTCTAGCGGGGGGTTGGGACGGGGAGCTGTTTTTT.

This chain connects TRBV7-9 to TRBJ1-4; the D is unclear. The CDR3 covers 13 residues. Trimming left V 5 bases short and J 4 bases short, with 8 bases between. CDR1 and CDR2 from the germline V gene are SEHNR and FQNEAQ (reference sequence). CDR3 amino acids: CASSLDRNEKLFF. The CDR3 nucleotides are TGTGCCAGCAGCCTCGACCGTAATGAAAAACTGTTTTTT.

The chain recombines TRBV6-5 with TRBJ1-2; D is perhaps TRBD1 (6 bases). From germline, CDR1 is MNHEY and CDR2 SVGAGI. Trimming took off 2 bases at V and 2 bases at J, with 9 bases between the two ends. The CDR3 spans 14 residues. CDR3 sequence: CASSYGQLNYGYTF. CDR3 sequence (DNA): TGTGCCAGCAGTTACGGACAGTTGAACTATGGCTACACCTTC.

This clone was observed a few times. CDR3: CASSHQPQHF. The DNA of the CDR3 is TGTGCCAGCAGTCACCAGCCCCAGCATTTT. The chain links TRBV6-1 to TRBJ1-5; D is unresolved. This CDR3 has 10 amino acids. Germline V gives CDR1 MNHNS, CDR2 SASEGT. Deletions cut 5 bases from V and 7 bases from J, with 3 bases between.

This chain joins TRBV18 and TRBJ2-7; either TRBD1 or TRBD2 may fit D (5 bases each). CDR3 size: 14 residues. V lost 4 bases and J 3 bases, leaving 13 bases between the germline ends. Germline-derived CDR1 and CDR2 are KGHSH and LQKENI. The CDR3 sequence: CASSRRDGNYEQYF. DNA of the CDR3: TGTGCCAGCTCACGCCGGGACGGAAACTACGAGCAGTACTTC.

This clone has a single count. This rearrangement joins TRBV7-2 to TRBJ2-3; D is tentatively TRBD1 or TRBD2 (7 bases each). The CDR3 length is 16 residues. Germline CDR1 SGHTA, CDR2 FQGNSA. The V end was cut by 5 bases, the J end by 2 bases, with 17 bases between. DNA of the CDR3: TGTGCCAGCAGCCAGGGGGGGGGCCGGTCCACAGATACGCAGTATTTT. Translated: CASSQGGGRSTDTQYF.

The rearrangement uses TRBV7-3 and TRBJ2-1; D possibly corresponds to TRBD2 (5 bases). Trimming removed 5 bases from V and 2 bases from J, with 13 bases in between. CDR3 length: 15 amino acids. Germline values: CDR1 SGHTA, CDR2 FQGTGA. The CDR3 sequence: CASSADYPPYNEQFF. In DNA, the CDR3 is TGTGCCAGCAGCGCCGACTACCCACCCTACAATGAGCAGTTCTTC. The variable domain in full, completed from reference TRBV7-3 and TRBJ2-1, reads GAGVSQTPSNKVTEKGKYVELRCDPISGHTALYWYRQSLGQGPEFLIYFQGTGAADDSGLPNDRFFAVRPEGSVSTLKIQRTERGDSAVYLCASSADYPPYNEQFFGPGTRLTVL.

The J gene is TRBJ2-2, the V gene TRBV11-2; possible D gene TRBD2, 6 bases. Trimming stripped 3 bases from V and 1 base from J, with 15 bases between. The CDR3 is 17 residues long. Per the germline V gene, CDR1 is SGHAT and CDR2 is FQNNGV. The CDR3 loop is CASSLPKGDWNTGELFF. The CDR3 nucleotides are TGTGCCAGCAGCTTGCCTAAAGGGGACTGGAACACCGGGGAGCTGTTTTTT. The full variable domain, its missing parts supplied by reference TRBV11-2 and TRBJ2-2, is EAGVAQSPRYKIIEKRQSVAFWCNPISGHATLYWYQQILGQGPKLLIQFQNNGVVDDSQLPKDRFSAERLKGVDSTLKIQPAKLEDSAVYLCASSLPKGDWNTGELFFGEGSRLTVL.

The chain recombines TRBV7-9 with TRBJ2-3, with 8 nucleotides matching TRBD1. The CDR3 is 17 residues long. V was pared by 3 bases and J by 1 base, with 9 bases of the junction left unmatched. CDR1 SEHNR and CDR2 FQNEAQ come from the germline V gene (reference sequence). For the CDR3, the DNA is TGTGCCAGCAGCTTCCCCCGGGGACAGGACGGCACAGATACGCAGTATTTT. As protein: CASSFPRGQDGTDTQYF. The entire variable domain, with the rest obtained from reference TRBV7-9 and TRBJ2-3, is as follows: DTGVSQNPRHKITKRGQNVTFRCDPISEHNRLYWYRQTLGQGPEFLTYFQNEAQLEKSRLLSDRFSAERPKGSFSTLEIQRTEQGDSAMYLCASSFPRGQDGTDTQYFGPGTRLTVL.

The chain has TRBV4-2 and TRBJ1-2; D remains unclear. CDR1 LGHNA and CDR2 YNFKEQ come from the germline V gene. This CDR3 has 15 amino acids. The V and J ends lost 0 bases and 4 bases respectively, with 12 bases between them. The chain's CDR3 is CASSQDTFAGYGYTF. The DNA for the CDR3 is TGTGCCAGCAGCCAAGATACCTTTGCGGGCTATGGCTACACCTTC.

CDR3 sequence reads: CASSLGGVASYEQYF. The CDR3 bases are TGTGCCAGCAGCTTAGGCGGAGTCGCATCCTACGAGCAGTACTTC. The chain is built from TRBV7-2 and TRBJ2-7; the D is unclear. Between the trimmed V and J ends, which lost 1 base and 1 base, there was a span of 11 bases. The CDR3 has 15 amino acids. Per germline, CDR1 SGHTA and CDR2 FQGNSA.

The CDR3 spells CASSFPRAGAVYNEQFF. The CDR3 bases are TGTGCCAGCAGCTTCCCCAGAGCGGGGGCGGTATACAATGAGCAGTTCTTC. The chain combines TRBV5-6 with TRBJ2-1; 8 bases align to TRBD2. CDR1 and CDR2 from the germline V gene are SGHDT and YYEEEE. The CDR3 sequence is 17 residues long. After removal of 2 bases from V and 4 bases from J, the junction contained 11 bases not matched to a gene.